Detailed here is one T cell receptor (beta chain). What this receptor recognizes is not known. It has no much larger one-base neighbor in the sample; base qualities were not kept. Other DNA sequences in this specimen translate into the identical CDR3. The germline V gene (reference sequence) specifies MNHEY as CDR1 and SMNVEV as CDR2. Inclusive of the bounding cysteine and phenylalanine, the CDR3 is 14 residues long. Here the CDR3 DNA is all that survives: 42 bases in frame from base 1. Here V drops 6 bases and J drops 5 bases, and the junction holds 2 bases not matched to any gene. This sample stems from a study of blood T cell repertoires in COVID-19 (dated by TCRdb to 2019 to 2021). For the study in its entirety: ImmuneRACE Cohort 3 recovered participants were defined by two consecutive negative NP/OP PCR tests, healthcare professional clearance, or symptom resolution. Samples from collaborators originated in the United States, Italy and Spain and spanned both the acute and convalescent phases of COVID-19. The material from the prospective study consisted of cDNA or gDNA derived from T cells, B-cell-depleted T cells, or PBMCs. The dataset comprised deeply sampled blood TCRbeta repertoires from subjects exposed to, actively infected with, or recovered from COVID-19. The repertoires were released in a freely available public database intended as a resource for research on the immune response to SARS-CoV-2. Samples came from the ongoing ImmuneRACE study (first 160 participants) plus 1,254 subjects from 6 global collaborators. The sample metadata nearly always contained a de-identified subject ID, COVID-19 status, age in years and sex. Where HLA class I and class II types were available, the types were taken from metadata supplied by the sample provider, not from assay-based typing.

In the prospective study, participants were about 18 to 100 years old, resided in 25 or so geographic areas of the United States, and were enrolled through a virtual design. To assign participants to cohorts, the prospective study relied on clinical history that participants themselves reported in a screening survey and a study questionnaire. Mobile phlebotomists in the prospective study collected whole blood, serum and a nasopharyngeal or oropharyngeal swab from every participant. Participants in the prospective study had the option to provide additional blood draws and questionnaires over an approximately 2-month period. Before DNA extraction, prospective study blood samples were shipped either frozen or at room temperature. Here is what the overall study found, with its caveats: The quantity of clinical and demographic metadata differed by source and by participant and was supplied without curation.

TCRbeta CDR3 regions were amplified from genomic DNA using the immunoSEQ Assay, a bias-controlled multiplex PCR. In the authors' own workflow: Nucleated cell counts per sample were estimated from amplification of reference gene primers within the assay. To quantify the absolute abundance of each unique TCRbeta CDR3 rearrangement, sequence reads were collapsed and filtered. Productive Simpson clonality was computed per sample as the square root of Simpson's diversity index over productive rearrangements. TCRdb provides this immuneACCESS table in a form limited to in-frame rearrangements. Some clones are lacking; in checked studies, under half of them reflect an unresolved V gene, and why the rest are absent is not known. V, J and clone size are those of that table, while D and trimming were read from the DNA. The sample contains under 300,000 clones, approximately 90% of them found a single time. Approximately 2% of the sample rests with the top ten.

The sequenced material came from PBMCs or T cells enriched from blood (not recorded which). The V gene is TRBV27 and the J gene is TRBJ2-2, with 11 junctional bases fitting TRBD1. The TCR was taken from a woman in her sixties or seventies in a cohort exposed to, infected with or recovered from COVID-19 (not recorded which). The CDR3 region: CASSRDRGTGELFF. Read as DNA, the sequence is TGTGCCAGCAGCCGGGACAGGGGGACCGGGGAGCTGTTTTTT.